These T cell receptor beta chains were read from a single sample in a study of blood T cell repertoires in COVID-19. TCRdb keeps only in-frame clones here, not all; method: immunoSEQ multiplex PCR. Here the sample spans around 340,000 clones, roughly nine tenths being singletons. Sample: peripheral blood. The receptors come from a woman aged 55-70 years with COVID-19, enrolled during active disease. Each CDR3 is given with its conserved first and last residue. Fields, in order: V gene, CDR3 protein.

V gene: TRBV10-3
CDR3 protein: CAISESSGVDTQYF

V gene: TRBV5-1
CDR3 protein: CASSKGTTTNEKLFF

V gene: TRBV11-2
CDR3 protein: CASSHYTGEYGYTF

V gene: TRBV7-2
CDR3 protein: CASTPGQANEKLFF

V gene: TRBV7-9
CDR3 protein: CASSLAQSSSQHF

V gene: TRBV18
CDR3 protein: CASSPAASSGNTIYF

V gene: TRBV2
CDR3 protein: CASRRTGLGGYTF

V gene: TRBV12-3/TRBV12-4
CDR3 protein: CASSLQGTEAFF

V gene: TRBV6-6
CDR3 protein: CASSYSTGNTEAFF

V gene: TRBV11-2
CDR3 protein: CASSNRDRVIYEQYF

V gene: TRBV6-1
CDR3 protein: CASSALGRESSGNTIYF

V gene: TRBV30
CDR3 protein: CAWTGTGPDTQYF

V gene: TRBV19
CDR3 protein: CASSPTRQGISGSPLHF

V gene: TRBV5-1
CDR3 protein: CASSPDRGLSNEKLFF

V gene: TRBV29-1
CDR3 protein: CSVGQGARYGYTF

V gene: TRBV12-3/TRBV12-4
CDR3 protein: CASSPRGNYGYTF

V gene: TRBV27
CDR3 protein: CASSTVGTGGEAFF

V gene: TRBV5-4
CDR3 protein: CASSLGGTASYEQYF

V gene: TRBV25-1
CDR3 protein: CASRTHNEQFF

V gene: TRBV27
CDR3 protein: CASSLSRGANQPQHF

V gene: TRBV10-1
CDR3 protein: CASLAAGSGYTF

V gene: TRBV7-2
CDR3 protein: CASSYFTGVYGNTIYF

V gene: TRBV5-4
CDR3 protein: CASSPKRGRDEQYF

V gene: TRBV27
CDR3 protein: CASSSGRTGGNYGYTF

V gene: TRBV5-1
CDR3 protein: CASRFRVSYGYTF

V gene: TRBV5-8
CDR3 protein: CASSRGRGVYGYTF

V gene: TRBV7-3
CDR3 protein: CASSDGLASTDTQYF

V gene: TRBV27
CDR3 protein: CASSLSRLAGTTDTQYF

V gene: TRBV5-4
CDR3 protein: CASSSGFGGGAFF

V gene: TRBV27
CDR3 protein: CASQPRTGYEQYF

V gene: TRBV6-4
CDR3 protein: CASSDSLRRTVTKETQYF

V gene: TRBV10-3
CDR3 protein: CAISDRSGGYWPEAFF

V gene: TRBV6-4
CDR3 protein: CASSRTGSTEAFF

V gene: TRBV2
CDR3 protein: CASRNEGRQETQYF

V gene: TRBV7-2
CDR3 protein: CASSLARGTTEAFF

V gene: TRBV5-1
CDR3 protein: CASSLNQGPSYEQYF

V gene: TRBV27
CDR3 protein: CASSPLQGVGTEAFF

V gene: TRBV6-5
CDR3 protein: CASIYIRDSWDGYTF

V gene: TRBV4-2
CDR3 protein: CASGSMGSTEAFF

V gene: TRBV6-6
CDR3 protein: CASSYSTGQKLFF

V gene: TRBV7-2
CDR3 protein: CASSFGGGYNSPLHF

V gene: TRBV25-1
CDR3 protein: CASSEGGTPTAYEQYF

V gene: TRBV6-6
CDR3 protein: CASSYDRMNTEAFF

V gene: TRBV19
CDR3 protein: CASSERQNTEAFF

V gene: TRBV4-1
CDR3 protein: CASSQDQGNAYNSPLHF